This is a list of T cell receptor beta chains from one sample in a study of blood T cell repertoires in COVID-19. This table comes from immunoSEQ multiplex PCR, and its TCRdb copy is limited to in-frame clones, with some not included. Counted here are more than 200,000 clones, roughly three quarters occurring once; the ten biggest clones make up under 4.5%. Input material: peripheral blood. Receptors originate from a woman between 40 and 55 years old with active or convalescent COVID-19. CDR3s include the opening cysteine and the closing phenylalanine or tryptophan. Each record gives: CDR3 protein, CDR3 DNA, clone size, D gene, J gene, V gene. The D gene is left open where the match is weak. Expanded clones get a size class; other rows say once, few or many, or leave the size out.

CDR3aa: CASSQQGGQSYGYTF; CDR3nt: TGTGCCAGCAGCCAACAAGGGGGACAGTCCTATGGCTACACCTTC; abundance: NA; d_gene: TRBD1; j_gene: TRBJ1-2; v_gene: TRBV3-1/TRBV3-2
CDR3aa: CASSFSWTGQETQYF; CDR3nt: TGTGCCAGCAGCTTCAGTTGGACAGGGCAAGAGACCCAGTACTTC; abundance: NA; d_gene: TRBD1; j_gene: TRBJ2-5; v_gene: TRBV11-3
CDR3aa: CASSVDWTGVEEKLFF; CDR3nt: TGTGCCAGCAGCGTAGATTGGACAGGGGTAGAGGAAAAACTGTTTTTT; abundance: NA; d_gene: TRBD1; j_gene: TRBJ1-4; v_gene: TRBV9
CDR3aa: CASSLRYRRNTEAFF; CDR3nt: TGTGCCAGCAGTTTAAGGTACAGACGGAACACTGAAGCTTTCTTT; abundance: NA; d_gene: NA; j_gene: TRBJ1-1; v_gene: TRBV28
CDR3aa: CASRGTGASYEQYF; CDR3nt: TGTGCCAGCAGAGGGACAGGGGCGAGCTACGAGCAGTACTTC; abundance: NA; d_gene: TRBD1; j_gene: TRBJ2-7; v_gene: TRBV28
CDR3aa: CAIRGGTSNTEAFF; CDR3nt: TGTGCCATCAGGGGTGGGACATCGAACACTGAAGCTTTCTTT; abundance: NA; d_gene: NA; j_gene: TRBJ1-1; v_gene: TRBV10-3
CDR3aa: CASSYEQGGPYTEAFF; CDR3nt: TGTGCCAGCAGTTACGAACAAGGGGGCCCATACACTGAAGCTTTCTTT; abundance: NA; d_gene: TRBD1; j_gene: TRBJ1-1; v_gene: TRBV6-2/TRBV6-3
CDR3aa: CASLAAPGTYEQYF; CDR3nt: TGTGCCAGCCTTGCGGCGCCCGGAACCTACGAGCAGTACTTC; abundance: once; d_gene: NA; j_gene: TRBJ2-7; v_gene: TRBV6-5
CDR3aa: CASSEETSWETQYF; CDR3nt: TGTGCCAGTAGTGAAGAGACTAGCTGGGAGACCCAGTACTTC; abundance: NA; d_gene: TRBD2; j_gene: TRBJ2-5; v_gene: TRBV19
CDR3aa: CASSFGATYQETQYF; CDR3nt: TGTGCCAGCAGTTTTGGGGCGACTTACCAAGAGACCCAGTACTTC; abundance: NA; d_gene: NA; j_gene: TRBJ2-5; v_gene: TRBV7-9
CDR3aa: CATSDLSGTGGNTGELFF; CDR3nt: TGTGCCACCAGTGATTTATCGGGGACGGGGGGTAACACCGGGGAGCTGTTTTTT; abundance: many; d_gene: TRBD2; j_gene: TRBJ2-2; v_gene: TRBV24-1
CDR3aa: CASSKDLFYEQYF; CDR3nt: TGTGCCAGCAGTAAAGATCTCTTCTACGAGCAGTACTTC; abundance: NA; d_gene: NA; j_gene: TRBJ2-7; v_gene: TRBV2
CDR3aa: CASSLSPYRGNYGYTF; CDR3nt: TGTGCCAGCAGTTTATCCCCCTACAGGGGAAACTATGGCTACACCTTC; abundance: NA; d_gene: TRBD1; j_gene: TRBJ1-2; v_gene: TRBV27
CDR3aa: CASAVGQGYGYTF; CDR3nt: TGTGCCAGTGCAGTTGGGCAGGGGTATGGCTACACCTTC; abundance: once; d_gene: NA; j_gene: TRBJ1-2; v_gene: TRBV12-3/TRBV12-4
CDR3aa: CASSQESDNTGELFF; CDR3nt: TGTGCCAGCAGCCAAGAGAGCGATAACACCGGGGAGCTGTTTTTT; abundance: NA; d_gene: NA; j_gene: TRBJ2-2; v_gene: TRBV3-1/TRBV3-2
CDR3aa: CASSRQGTTNEKLFF; CDR3nt: TGTGCCAGCAGTCGCCAGGGTACAACTAATGAAAAACTGTTTTTT; abundance: once; d_gene: NA; j_gene: TRBJ1-4; v_gene: TRBV7-2
CDR3aa: CASSVVVGGPDTQYF; CDR3nt: TGTGCCAGCAGCGTAGTGGTCGGAGGGCCAGATACGCAGTATTTT; abundance: NA; d_gene: NA; j_gene: TRBJ2-3; v_gene: TRBV9
CDR3aa: CASSDHRDLNTEAFF; CDR3nt: TGTGCCAGCAGTGACCACAGGGATTTGAACACTGAAGCTTTCTTT; abundance: NA; d_gene: NA; j_gene: TRBJ1-1; v_gene: TRBV2
CDR3aa: CATSDFLGQPQHF; CDR3nt: TGTGCCACCAGTGATTTCCTCGGTCAGCCCCAGCATTTT; abundance: NA; d_gene: NA; j_gene: TRBJ1-5; v_gene: TRBV24-1
CDR3aa: CASRLAGLSDTQYF; CDR3nt: TGCGCCAGCAGACTAGCGGGGTTATCAGATACGCAGTATTTT; abundance: NA; d_gene: TRBD2; j_gene: TRBJ2-3; v_gene: TRBV5-1
CDR3aa: CASRTTVNTGELFF; CDR3nt: TGTGCCAGCAGAACTACCGTTAACACCGGGGAGCTGTTTTTT; abundance: NA; d_gene: NA; j_gene: TRBJ2-2; v_gene: TRBV2
CDR3aa: CASSLSVWSSNQPQHF; CDR3nt: TGTGCCAGCAGTTTATCGGTATGGAGTAGCAATCAGCCCCAGCATTTT; abundance: NA; d_gene: NA; j_gene: TRBJ1-5; v_gene: TRBV27
CDR3aa: CASSTGQHQPQHF; CDR3nt: TGCGCCAGCAGCACAGGACAGCATCAGCCCCAGCATTTT; abundance: NA; d_gene: NA; j_gene: TRBJ1-5; v_gene: TRBV5-1
CDR3aa: CASSVALGSGGKGNEQFF; CDR3nt: TGCGCCAGCAGCGTAGCACTGGGTAGCGGGGGGAAAGGGAATGAGCAGTTCTTC; abundance: NA; d_gene: TRBD2; j_gene: TRBJ2-1; v_gene: TRBV5-1
CDR3aa: CASLRGQGGREQYF; CDR3nt: TGCGCCAGCCTTAGGGGGCAGGGAGGACGCGAGCAGTACTTC; abundance: NA; d_gene: NA; j_gene: TRBJ2-7; v_gene: TRBV10-2
CDR3aa: CASSLFFYREESQPQHF; CDR3nt: TGTGCCAGCAGTTTATTCTTCTACAGGGAAGAAAGTCAGCCCCAGCATTTT; abundance: NA; d_gene: NA; j_gene: TRBJ1-5; v_gene: TRBV28
CDR3aa: CAWNLDGAEQFF; CDR3nt: TGTGCCTGGAACCTAGATGGGGCTGAGCAGTTCTTC; abundance: NA; d_gene: NA; j_gene: TRBJ2-1; v_gene: TRBV30
CDR3aa: CALSGQGVRTEAFF; CDR3nt: TGTGCCTTGTCAGGGCAGGGGGTAAGGACTGAAGCTTTCTTT; abundance: NA; d_gene: TRBD1; j_gene: TRBJ1-1; v_gene: TRBV30
CDR3aa: CASSQYLALDTQYF; CDR3nt: TGCGCCAGCAGCCAATATCTAGCGCTGGATACGCAGTATTTT; abundance: NA; d_gene: NA; j_gene: TRBJ2-3; v_gene: TRBV4-1
CDR3aa: CASSLAGTSLSQEQFF; CDR3nt: TGTGCCAGCAGCTTAGCCGGGACTAGCCTTTCTCAAGAGCAGTTCTTC; abundance: once; d_gene: TRBD2; j_gene: TRBJ2-1; v_gene: TRBV7-6
CDR3aa: CASSPRYQETQYF; CDR3nt: TGTGCCAGCAGCCCGAGGTACCAAGAGACCCAGTACTTC; abundance: NA; d_gene: NA; j_gene: TRBJ2-5; v_gene: TRBV6-5
CDR3aa: CASSSGGGAREQFF; CDR3nt: TGTGCCAGCAGCTCGGGCGGGGGGGCTCGTGAGCAGTTCTTC; abundance: NA; d_gene: TRBD2; j_gene: TRBJ2-1; v_gene: TRBV7-2
CDR3aa: CASGTGVEKLFF; CDR3nt: TGTGCCAGCGGGACAGGGGTTGAAAAACTGTTTTTT; abundance: NA; d_gene: TRBD1; j_gene: TRBJ1-4; v_gene: TRBV2
CDR3aa: CSVAETVNYGYTF; CDR3nt: TGCAGCGTCGCGGAAACGGTGAACTATGGCTACACCTTC; abundance: few; d_gene: NA; j_gene: TRBJ1-2; v_gene: TRBV29-1
CDR3aa: CASSLNAGTSGLETQYF; CDR3nt: TGTGCCAGCAGTTTAAATGCGGGGACTAGCGGGCTGGAGACCCAGTACTTC; abundance: NA; d_gene: TRBD2; j_gene: TRBJ2-5; v_gene: TRBV28
CDR3aa: CASSQVYSQNTEAFF; CDR3nt: TGTGCCAGCAGCCAAGTCTACAGCCAAAACACTGAAGCTTTCTTT; abundance: NA; d_gene: NA; j_gene: TRBJ1-1; v_gene: TRBV14
CDR3aa: CASSVVSSSGNTIYF; CDR3nt: TGTGCCAGCAGCGTGGTATCTAGCTCTGGAAACACCATATATTTT; abundance: few; d_gene: NA; j_gene: TRBJ1-3; v_gene: TRBV6-5
CDR3aa: CASSLANGELFF; CDR3nt: TGTGCCAGCAGCTTGGCCAACGGGGAGCTGTTTTTT; abundance: once; d_gene: NA; j_gene: TRBJ2-2; v_gene: TRBV5-4
CDR3aa: CAIGQGEDTEAFF; CDR3nt: TGTGCCATCGGACAGGGAGAGGACACTGAAGCTTTCTTT; abundance: NA; d_gene: TRBD1; j_gene: TRBJ1-1; v_gene: TRBV10-3
CDR3aa: CASSLGQGFREKLFF; CDR3nt: TGTGCCAGCAGTTTGGGACAAGGATTCCGTGAAAAACTGTTTTTT; abundance: NA; d_gene: NA; j_gene: TRBJ1-4; v_gene: TRBV28
CDR3aa: CASSEASRGINQPQHF; CDR3nt: TGTGCCAGCAGTGAAGCGTCCAGGGGGATTAATCAGCCCCAGCATTTT; abundance: NA; d_gene: TRBD1; j_gene: TRBJ1-5; v_gene: TRBV6-1
CDR3aa: CASRRGGAYEQYF; CDR3nt: TGTGCCAGTAGGCGGGGGGGCGCCTACGAGCAGTACTTC; abundance: NA; d_gene: TRBD2; j_gene: TRBJ2-7; v_gene: TRBV6-5
CDR3aa: CASSHFTGDTEAFF; CDR3nt: TGTGCCAGCAGCCACTTTACAGGGGACACTGAAGCTTTCTTT; abundance: NA; d_gene: TRBD1; j_gene: TRBJ1-1; v_gene: TRBV3-1/TRBV3-2
CDR3aa: CASSMGLANFYEQYF; CDR3nt: TGTGCCAGCAGCATGGGACTAGCTAATTTCTACGAGCAGTACTTC; abundance: NA; d_gene: TRBD2; j_gene: TRBJ2-7; v_gene: TRBV11-2